This T cell receptor (beta chain) appears in the sequencing data of a study of cytomegalovirus exposure and HLA in healthy donors. This CDR3 has 14 residues. Germline CDR1 is MRHNA and CDR2 is SNTAGT. The V end lost 6 bases, the J end lost 5 bases, and 14 bases lay between the germline ends. Study-wide results and caveats: Later on, analysis showed that most CMV-associated TCR beta chains appeared to be HLA-restricted. Reportedly, HLA-A and HLA-B alleles of most subjects were accurately predicted from TCR beta.

The PCR made use of 60 Vbeta and 13 Jbeta primers. Authors' analysis steps: Later work found around 72 million unique TCR beta chains, with about 10 million shared. Sequencing was performed with immunoSEQ multiplex PCR; in TCRdb, only in-frame clones are kept and a portion is missing. V and J calls and clone size are those listed in that table; D and trimming were worked out from the DNA. The table records some 100,000 clones, under 80% of them present only once. With regard to this clone: Its matching antigen is unknown.

Donors counted as nominally healthy when sampled, yet unrecorded immune exposures were likely. The source of this sequence is a woman between 18 and 30 years old in good health and CMV-seropositive. Specimen: PBMCs. The gene calls are TRBV6-4 and TRBJ2-1; D ambiguous. The CDR3 DNA follows: TGTGCCAGCAGAACCAAGTTAGGAGACAATGAGCAGTTCTTC. Protein sequence: CASRTKLGDNEQFF.